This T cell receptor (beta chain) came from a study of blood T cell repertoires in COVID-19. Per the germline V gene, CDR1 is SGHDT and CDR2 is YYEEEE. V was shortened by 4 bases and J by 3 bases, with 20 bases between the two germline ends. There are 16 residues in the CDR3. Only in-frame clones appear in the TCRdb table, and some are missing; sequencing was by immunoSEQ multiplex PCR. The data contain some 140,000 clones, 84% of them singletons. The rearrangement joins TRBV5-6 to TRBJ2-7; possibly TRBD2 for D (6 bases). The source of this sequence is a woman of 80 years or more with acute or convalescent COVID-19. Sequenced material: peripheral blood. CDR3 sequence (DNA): TGTGCCAGCAGCGCGATGCCCGGGACTGATATCTACGAGCAGTACTTC. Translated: CASSAMPGTDIYEQYF.